This passage covers 13 T cell receptor beta chains from one sample sequenced in a study of CD8+CD57+ T cells in acquired aplastic anemia (dated by TCRdb to the late 2010s). Sequencing was carried out with an Illumina HiSeq 2000. Profiling of TCR beta VDJ combinations and CDR3 sequences used genomic DNA as the template. TCRdb redid the processing of the public reads, applying fastp at Q25 and MiXCR, and retained in-frame beta chains. Rows with a matching CDR3 protein are joined into one entry that keeps the most common DNA and genes. Across this sample there are 200,000 or so distinct CDR3 sequences, with approximately 51% seen only once. The ten largest clones capture 15% to 20% of the sample. The patients picked for sequencing were ones in whom flow cytometry had shown an expansion of CD8+CD57+ cells. The sample was sorted CD4+, CD8+, or CD8+CD57+ T cells (not recorded which) from PBMCs. The receptors come from a human donor with aplastic anemia.

This clonotype has ten or more counts. The genes are TRBV5-8 and TRBJ1-5; unclear D gene. The V gene lost 4 bases and the J gene lost 0 bases, with 11 bases spanning the gap. This CDR3 has 15 amino acids. Germline CDR1 reads SGHTS; CDR2 reads YDEGEE. Here the CDR3 DNA reads TGTGCCAGCAGCCGGGGAGATTATAGCAATCAGCCCCAGCATTTT. Translation: CASSRGDYSNQPQHF.

V usage is TRBV7-3 and J usage is TRBJ2-7; D unclear. Germline values: CDR1 SGHTA, CDR2 FQGTGA. This CDR3 is 15 amino acids long. With 4 bases removed from V and 0 bases from J, the gap between germline ends came to 13 bases. CDR3 in DNA: TGTGCCAGCAGCTCCCTGGACGGCCTCTCCTACGAGCAGTACTTC. Its protein is CASSSLDGLSYEQYF.

This clonotype was picked up many times. This rearrangement joins TRBV20-1 to TRBJ2-5, with 12 positions matching TRBD1. With V trimmed by 8 bases and J by 5 bases, 12 bases remained unmatched. This CDR3 has 15 amino acids. Looked up from germline, CDR1 is DFQATT and CDR2 is SNEGSKA (reference sequence). CDR3 sequence (DNA): TGCAGTCCCCCAACCGGGACAGGGGGCCGGGAGACCCAGTACTTC. Translation gives CSPPTGTGGRETQYF.

The sample holds many counts of this clonotype. V gene TRBV5-1 combines with J gene TRBJ2-3, with a possible D match to TRBD1 (5 bases). Per germline, CDR1 SGHRS and CDR2 YFSETQ. Trimming left V 0 bases short and J 3 bases short, with 5 bases between. This CDR3 contains 13 residues. For the CDR3, the DNA is TGCGCCAGCAGCTTGGAGGGGACAGATACGCAGTATTTT. Its translation: CASSLEGTDTQYF.

This chain uses TRBV6-5 with TRBJ2-5; D is possibly TRBD1 (6 bases). Germline V lookup: CDR1 MNHEY, CDR2 SVGAGI. The CDR3 spans 15 residues. V gave up 0 bases and J gave up 2 bases, with 10 bases separating them. CDR3 nucleotides: TGTGCCAGCAGTTACTCGGCAGGGGTACAAGAGACCCAGTACTTC. It is translated as CASSYSAGVQETQYF.

The chain combines TRBV2 with TRBJ1-5; tentatively, D is TRBD1 (5 bases). V shed 5 bases and J shed 2 bases, with 16 bases lying between them. Germline V CDR1 and CDR2: SNHLY, FYNNEI. The CDR3 length is 16 residues. The CDR3 region is CASSLQEMGGNQPQHF. The DNA for the CDR3 is TGTGCCAGCAGTCTCCAGGAAATGGGGGGCAATCAGCCCCAGCATTTT.

The rearrangement joins TRBV3-1 to TRBJ1-2, with D perhaps TRBD1 (5 bases). Germline V gene lookup returns CDR1 LGHDT and CDR2 YNNKEL (reference sequence). CDR3 length: 14 residues. Trimming cost V 5 bases and J 8 bases, with 18 bases left between them. The CDR3 bases are TGTGCCAGCAGCTTTCACCAGAGGGAGGGGGGCTACACCTTC. Translation: CASSFHQREGGYTF.

V and J are TRBV7-9 and TRBJ2-7; the D gene is possibly TRBD2 (8 bases). This CDR3 region has 16 residues. The V gene's germline CDR1 is SEHNR and CDR2 FQNEAQ (reference sequence). V was shortened by 3 bases and J by 3 bases, with 18 bases between the two germline ends. CDR3 amino acids: CASSLVAGQRVYEQYF. Written as DNA, the CDR3 is TGTGCCAGCAGCTTGGTAGCGGGACAGCGAGTCTACGAGCAGTACTTC.

About this clonotype itself: This sequence may be a read error, since a much larger clone differs from it by one base. The V call is TRBV6-5, the J call TRBJ1-4, with 9 bases identical to TRBD1. With V trimmed by 4 bases and J by 7 bases, 7 bases remained unmatched. The CDR3 spans 15 residues. Germline CDR1 and CDR2: MNHEY and SVGAGI. CDR3 sequence reads: CASSWSQGASEKLFF. The CDR3 bases are TGTGCCAGCAGTTGGTCACAGGGGGCGAGTGAAAAACTGTTTTTT.

Remarks on this clonotype: This may come from a read error, since a much larger clone is one base off. V and J are TRBV5-1 and TRBJ2-7; 10 nucleotides match TRBD1. This CDR3 region has 16 residues. The V gene's germline CDR1 is SGHRS and CDR2 YFSETQ. The CDR3 nucleotides read TGTGCCAGCAGCTATCCCGGGACAGGGGTCGGCTACGAGCAGTACTTC. This sequence encodes CASSYPGTGVGYEQYF.

This chain connects TRBV10-3 to TRBJ2-5; D is possibly TRBD1 (5 bases). The germline gives CDR1 ENHRY, CDR2 SYGVKD. Trimming cost V 6 bases and J 5 bases, with 13 bases left between them. The CDR3 extends over 13 amino acids. The CDR3 DNA sequence: TGTGCCATCAGCGCCACAGGCCTGGAGACCCAGTACTTC. Translation: CAISATGLETQYF.

The chain carries TRBV4-1 and TRBJ2-2, with 8 bases that match TRBD1. J gave up 6 bases and V 10 bases, and 10 bases lay outside the gene matches. The germline CDR1 and CDR2 sequences are MGHRA and YSYEKL. The CDR3 consists of 14 residues. Written as DNA, the CDR3 is TGCGCCACCGGACAGGGTTTGAGATCCGGGGAGCTGTTTTTT. Protein: CATGQGLRSGELFF.

CDR3 sequence (DNA): TGTGCCACCAGGGACCGAAATTCACCCCTCCACTTT. Translated, it gives CATRDRNSPLHF. V usage is TRBV10-3 and J usage is TRBJ1-6; possible D gene TRBD1, 5 bases. This CDR3 comprises 12 residues. CDR1 and CDR2 from the germline V gene are ENHRY and SYGVKD. V lost 10 bases and J lost 7, with 11 bases in between.